Only a few counts were recorded for the clone carrying this T cell receptor (beta chain). Its antigen is unknown. Library preparation (for TCRbeta) was performed with unique molecular identifiers. TCRdb reanalysed the PCR reads using MiXCR and keeps one entry per CDR3 protein. Of hundreds of thousands of distinct CDR3 sequences listed, approximately 15% were seen once; the top ten hold roughly 4.8%. The source of the sample is a study of T-cell reconstitution after alpha-beta-depleted transplantation in children. Whole-study findings and limits: The study traced high day-60 TCRbeta diversity in some patients to surviving recipient T cells and thymic progenitors. T-cell counts and diversity at one year following transplant were attributed mainly to newly produced T cells. Reports say that about two months after transplant, the alpha-beta T cells came out of several hundred graft clones that had expanded.

The germline gives CDR1 SGHVS, CDR2 FQNEAQ. The junction had 8 bases not matched to a gene; V was cut back by 0 bases and J by 7 bases. This CDR3 has 16 amino acids. The chain has TRBV7-8 and TRBJ2-1, with 8 bases matching TRBD2. The specimen comprised PBMCs, mostly from graft donor cells, sampled 360 days after TCRalphabeta/CD19-depleted stem cell transplant. This sequence originates from a male patient aged 10-17 years who had a stem cell transplant for acute lymphoblastic leukemia, so the T cells may come from the graft donor. The DNA of the CDR3 is TGTGCCAGCAGCTTAGCGTCGGGGGGGGATTGGAATGAGCAGTTCTTC. It is translated as CASSLASGGDWNEQFF.